These 10 T cell receptor beta chains were all obtained from the same sample, sequenced in a study of Ad26.COV2.S vaccination and SARS-CoV-2 variants. Treatment denoted: around 19 received Ad26.COV2.S at low or high dose, single or two shots; several received placebo; per-sample allocation not given. The study sampled participants on day 63 after the first vaccine or placebo injection. Using immunoSEQ multiplex PCR, the repertoire was profiled, and TCRdb retains in-frame clones only, with some absent. The repertoire holds roughly 380,000 clones, with 85% as singletons. This material consisted of peripheral blood, taken in a trial of Ad26.COV2.S vaccine versus placebo. The receptors were gathered from a person aged 18-65 years who received the Ad26.COV2.S COVID-19 vaccine or a placebo.

The CDR3 DNA reads as TGCGCCAGCAGCCAGACCGGCCCCACGGGAGATACGCAGTATTTT. It encodes CASSQTGPTGDTQYF. This chain links TRBV5-1 with TRBJ2-3; no firm D call. Deletions cut 4 bases from V and 5 bases from J, with 17 bases between. Per germline, CDR1 SGHRS and CDR2 YFSETQ. The CDR3 spans 15 residues.

V gene TRBV7-9 combines with J gene TRBJ1-6, with 7 positions matching TRBD1. This CDR3 contains 17 residues. The J segment lost 8 bases and the V segment lost 3 bases, leaving 13 bases of the junction unmatched. Germline assignment: CDR1 SEHNR and CDR2 FQNEAQ (reference sequence). CDR3 sequence reads: CASSFLGNRGGDSPLHF. As DNA, the CDR3 is TGTGCCAGCAGCTTTCTGGGTAACAGGGGTGGGGATTCACCCCTCCACTTT.

V usage is TRBV13 and J usage is TRBJ1-3, with D perhaps matching TRBD1 (5 bases). Germline CDR1 is PRHDT and CDR2 is FYEKMQ (reference sequence). V dropped 6 bases and J dropped 4 bases, with 16 bases sitting between them. This CDR3 region has 15 residues. CDR3 sequence (DNA): TGTGCCAGCAGTCAACGGACAAGAAAAGGAAACACCATATATTTT. Protein product: CASSQRTRKGNTIYF.

V gene TRBV5-5 combines with J gene TRBJ1-2; 7 bases line up with TRBD1. Germline CDR1 and CDR2: SGHKS and YYEKEE (reference sequence). Germline trimming cut 3 bases from V and 5 bases from J; bases unmatched to any gene: 4. The CDR3 length is 13 residues. CDR3: CASSYGTAYGYTF. CDR3 nucleotide sequence: TGTGCCAGCAGCTACGGGACAGCGTATGGCTACACCTTC.

In the case of this clone: The conserved phenylalanine or tryptophan normally closing the CDR3 is absent here, so this likely arose from a read error. The DNA is omitted, as the CDR3 cannot be located on it reliably, and the CDR3 follows TCRdb's listing. The V gene is TRBV27, the J gene TRBJ1-1; TRBD1 is taken as the D call from the table, unchecked against the DNA. From its first to its last residue, the CDR3 has 12 amino acids. Per germline, CDR1 MNHEY and CDR2 SMNVEV (reference sequence). CDR3 sequence reads: CASSLGQLGFLL.

The chain recombines TRBV7-2 with TRBJ2-1; 7 nucleotides match TRBD1. The germline gives CDR1 SGHTA, CDR2 FQGNSA. V was clipped by 7 bases and J by 8 bases; unmatched bases: 14. This CDR3 contains 15 residues. CDR3 amino acids: CASTLLGRGTDEQFF. CDR3 nucleotides: TGTGCCAGCACCCTCTTGGGCAGGGGGACGGATGAGCAGTTCTTC.

A single count supports this clone. The CDR3 bases are TGTGCCAGCAGTTCCTCCTACGAGCAGTACTTC. It is translated as CASSSSYEQYF. The rearrangement uses TRBV12-3 or TRBV12-4 and TRBJ2-7; D uncertain. This CDR3 contains 11 residues. The V and J ends lost 4 bases and 0 bases respectively, with 1 base between them.

This chain uses TRBV25-1 with TRBJ1-2; 10 bases are a match to TRBD1. Looked up from germline, CDR1 is MGHDK and CDR2 is SYGVNS. V dropped 3 bases and J dropped 8; count of bases not matched to a gene: 0. The CDR3 runs to 12 residues. The CDR3 reads CASSETGGGYTF. In DNA form, the CDR3 reads TGTGCCAGCAGTGAGACAGGGGGCGGCTACACCTTC.

This clone was observed a few times. The chain uses TRBV29-1 and TRBJ2-4; TRBD2 matches 7 bases. After removal of 3 bases from V and 6 bases from J, the junction contained 5 bases not matched to a gene. The CDR3 totals 13 residues. Germline lookup yields CDR1 SQVTM and CDR2 ANQGSEA. The CDR3 nucleotides are TGCAGCGTTGAGGTGTCGGGAGGAAACATTCAGTACTTC. Its translation: CSVEVSGGNIQYF. Complete variable domain (other parts from reference TRBV29-1 and TRBJ2-4): SAVISQKPSRDICQRGTSLTIQCQVDSQVTMMFWYRQQPGQSLTLIATANQGSEATYESGFVIDKFPISRPNLTFSTLTVSNMSPEDSSIYLCSVEVSGGNIQYFGAGTRLSVL.

The V call is TRBV28, the J call TRBJ1-3; TRBD1 is a possible D gene (5 bases). This CDR3 comprises 15 residues. V shed 5 bases and J shed 1 base, with 12 bases lying between them. From germline, CDR1 is MDHEN and CDR2 SYDVKM. The CDR3 DNA reads as TGTGCCAGCAGTCGACTTGGGGGGTCTGGAAACACCATATATTTT. Translated, it gives CASSRLGGSGNTIYF.